What follows are 25 T cell receptor beta chains derived from one specimen sequenced in a study of technical replicates of blood from a handful of donors. This table comes from immunoSEQ multiplex PCR, and its TCRdb copy is limited to in-frame clones, with some not included. The sample lists more than 90,000 clones; approximately 94% were seen once. Sequences were obtained from T cells isolated from PBMCs. The source of these receptors is a human donor in good health.

V and J are TRBV7-8 and TRBJ2-1; a possible D gene is TRBD2 (6 bases). Germline assignment: CDR1 SGHVS and CDR2 FQNEAQ. The CDR3 contains 13 residues. V lost 1 base and J 7 bases, leaving 8 bases between the germline ends. CDR3 nucleotide sequence: TGTGCCAGCAGCTTAGGACTAGAGAATGAGCAGTTCTTC. Translated, it gives CASSLGLENEQFF.

The chain has TRBV30 and TRBJ1-5, with a tentative D call TRBD1 (5 bases). In germline, CDR1 is GTSNPN, CDR2 SVGIG (reference sequence). The CDR3 runs 13 residues. Trimming removed 1 base at V and 7 bases at J, with 11 bases between. The CDR3 is CAWSGGAGQPQHF. CDR3 sequence (DNA): TGTGCCTGGAGTGGAGGAGCAGGGCAGCCCCAGCATTTT.

The chain has TRBV7-9 and TRBJ2-4; 7 bases match TRBD1. The J segment lost 9 bases and the V segment lost 0 bases, leaving 8 bases of the junction unmatched. The CDR3 length is 15 residues. Per germline, CDR1 SEHNR and CDR2 FQNEAQ (reference sequence). CDR3 sequence: CASSLAFDRDAIQYF. The CDR3 nucleotides read TGTGCCAGCAGCTTAGCCTTTGACAGGGATGCCATTCAGTACTTC. The full variable domain, completed using reference TRBV7-9 and TRBJ2-4, is DTGVSQNPRHKITKRGQNVTFRCDPISEHNRLYWYRQTLGQGPEFLTYFQNEAQLEKSRLLSDRFSAERPKGSFSTLEIQRTEQGDSAMYLCASSLAFDRDAIQYFGAGTRLSVL.

In its sample, this clone was seen once. The CDR3 reads CASSESQGRSGANVLTF. The CDR3 DNA sequence: TGTGCCAGCAGTGAATCTCAGGGCCGCTCTGGGGCCAACGTCCTGACTTTC. J is TRBJ2-6 and V is TRBV2; D may be TRBD1 (5 bases). From germline, CDR1 is SNHLY and CDR2 FYNNEI. CDR3 length equals 17 residues. Deletions cut 2 bases from V and 0 bases from J, with 11 bases between.

The CDR3 sequence is CASSLPRAGGSYEQFF. In nucleotides, the CDR3 is TGCGCCAGCAGCCTACCCCGGGCAGGGGGCTCCTATGAGCAGTTCTTC. The V call is TRBV5-1, the J call TRBJ2-1; 8 bases are shared with TRBD1. The CDR3 sequence is 16 residues long. With 4 bases clipped from V and 8 bases from J, the junction kept 14 bases outside the gene matches. The germline gives CDR1 SGHRS, CDR2 YFSETQ.

This chain joins TRBV10-3 and TRBJ2-7; D might be TRBD2 (5 bases). V was pared by 2 bases and J by 1 base, with 9 bases between. Germline CDR1 ENHRY, CDR2 SYGVKD. There are 14 residues in the CDR3. The CDR3 region has the DNA TGTGCCATCAGTGAGGAGAGCGGATCCTACGAGCAGTACTTC. Its protein is CAISEESGSYEQYF.

V and J are TRBV6-1 and TRBJ2-1; D might be TRBD2 (5 bases). Trimming removed 7 bases at V and 0 bases at J, with 13 bases between. Germline CDR1 is MNHNS and CDR2 is SASEGT. The CDR3 spans 15 residues. The CDR3 nucleotides read TGTGCCAGCACGGCGGCCGAGGGCTCCTACAATGAGCAGTTCTTC. Translation gives CASTAAEGSYNEQFF.

The V call is TRBV18, the J call TRBJ1-1; 7 bases are shared with TRBD1. The length of the CDR3 is 16 residues. Losses at the gene ends were 4 bases for V and 5 bases for J; bases not matched to a gene: 13. Germline-derived CDR1 and CDR2 are KGHSH and LQKENI. CDR3 sequence (DNA): TGTGCCAGCTCACTCTCATATAGGGGGCTGGGGACTGAAGCTTTCTTT. Translating gives CASSLSYRGLGTEAFF.

The J gene is TRBJ2-5, the V gene TRBV10-2; D uncertain. Germline CDR1 reads WSHSY; CDR2 reads SAAADI. The CDR3 has 13 residues. With 6 bases removed from V and 1 base from J, the gap between germline ends came to 9 bases. The CDR3 region has the DNA TGCGCCAGCAGGTTCAGAAGCCAAGAGACCCAGTACTTC. Encoded protein: CASRFRSQETQYF.

The chain has TRBV2 and TRBJ2-3; a weak D match, TRBD1 (6 bases). This CDR3 has 14 residues. Germline values: CDR1 SNHLY, CDR2 FYNNEI. Trimming shortened V by 7 bases and J by 3 bases, and 14 bases separated the two germline ends. The CDR3 coding sequence is TGTGCCAGCATAAGGGGGTCGGGGACAGATACGCAGTATTTT. Translating gives CASIRGSGTDTQYF. The whole variable domain, remainder taken from reference TRBV2 and TRBJ2-3, is EPEVTQTPSHQVTQMGQEVILRCVPISNHLYFYWYRQILGQKVEFLVSFYNNEISEKSEIFDDQFSVERPDGSNFTLKIRSTKLEDSAMYFCASIRGSGTDTQYFGPGTRLTVL.

V and J are TRBV28 and TRBJ1-1; no clear D gene. Per germline, CDR1 MDHEN and CDR2 SYDVKM. The CDR3 totals 11 residues. V lost 8 bases to trimming and J lost 2 bases, with 6 bases between them. The CDR3: CASWSNTEAFF. Here the CDR3 DNA reads TGTGCCAGCTGGAGTAACACTGAAGCTTTCTTT. The complete variable domain, with remaining parts taken from reference TRBV28 and TRBJ1-1, reads DVKVTQSSRYLVKRTGEKVFLECVQDMDHENMFWYRQDPGLGLRLIYFSYDVKMKEKGDIPEGYSVSREKKERFSLILESASTNQTSMYLCASWSNTEAFFGQGTRLTVV.

The rearrangement joins TRBV18 to TRBJ2-1, with D possibly matching TRBD1 (6 bases). CDR1 is KGHSH and CDR2 is LQKENI in the germline V gene. The CDR3 has 16 residues. The V end was cut by 4 bases, the J end by 7 bases, with 20 bases between. The CDR3 spells CASSQSEHRVANEQFF. The CDR3 DNA follows: TGTGCCAGCTCACAATCGGAGCACAGGGTGGCAAATGAGCAGTTCTTC.

The chain is built from TRBV6-5 and TRBJ2-7, with 11 bases lining up with TRBD2. CDR1 is MNHEY, CDR2 SVGAGI, per germline. J was trimmed by 2 bases and V by 6 bases; bases with no gene match: 6. The CDR3 spans 15 residues. The CDR3 here is CASSLLAGATYEQYF. DNA of the CDR3: TGTGCCAGCAGCCTACTAGCGGGAGCCACCTACGAGCAGTACTTC.

The genes are TRBV5-1 and TRBJ2-2, with 10 nucleotides matching TRBD1. The CDR3 length is 15 residues. CDR1 and CDR2 (germline): SGHRS, YFSETQ. With 3 bases clipped from V and 8 bases from J, the junction kept 7 bases outside the gene matches. The CDR3 is CASSSDRGYTGELFF. Written as DNA, the CDR3 is TGCGCCAGCAGCTCGGACAGGGGGTATACGGGGGAGCTGTTTTTT.

This sequence joins TRBV5-1 and TRBJ1-6; TRBD1 aligns across 8 bases. V lost 4 bases to trimming and J lost 6 bases; unmatched junction nucleotides: 6. The CDR3 is 15 residues long. Germline loops: CDR1 SGHRS, CDR2 YFSETQ. CDR3 sequence reads: CASSDLGQGNSPLHF. CDR3 nucleotides: TGCGCCAGCAGCGATCTCGGACAGGGTAATTCACCCCTCCACTTT. The complete variable domain, with remaining parts taken from reference TRBV5-1 and TRBJ1-6, reads KAGVTQTPRYLIKTRGQQVTLSCSPISGHRSVSWYQQTPGQGLQFLFEYFSETQRNKGNFPGRFSGRQFSNSRSEMNVSTLELGDSALYLCASSDLGQGNSPLHFGNGTRLTVT.

This chain uses TRBV6-1 with TRBJ2-3; 8 nucleotides line up with TRBD2. The germline V gene has CDR1 MNHNS and CDR2 SASEGT. J gave up 6 bases and V 6 bases, and 11 bases lay outside the gene matches. The CDR3 covers 15 residues. Here the CDR3 reads CASREPGLVRDTQYF. DNA of the CDR3: TGTGCCAGCAGGGAACCGGGACTAGTAAGGGATACGCAGTATTTT.

This chain joins TRBV19 and TRBJ2-1; tentative D call: TRBD1 (5 bases). The length of the CDR3 is 15 residues. Between the trimmed V and J ends, which lost 3 bases and 5 bases, there was a span of 14 bases. Germline loops: CDR1 LNHDA, CDR2 SQIVND (reference sequence). The DNA of the CDR3 is TGTGCCAGTAGTATTGAAGGGGTTGGGGACAATGAGCAGTTCTTC. Protein sequence: CASSIEGVGDNEQFF.

The chain couples TRBV4-1 to TRBJ2-3, with TRBD2 identical over 14 bases. The CDR3 sequence is 16 residues long. Germline V CDR1 and CDR2: MGHRA, YSYEKL. Trimming at V came to 4 bases and at J to 3 bases, leaving 3 bases not matched to a gene. The CDR3: CASSPTSGGETDTQYF. The DNA for the CDR3 is TGCGCCAGCAGCCCGACTAGCGGGGGGGAAACAGATACGCAGTATTTT.

Only one count was recorded for this clone. The chain links TRBV13 to TRBJ2-5; TRBD1 aligns across 7 bases. From germline, CDR1 is PRHDT and CDR2 FYEKMQ (reference sequence). With V trimmed by 1 base and J by 5 bases, 1 base remained unmatched. CDR3 length: 13 residues. The chain's CDR3 is CASSLDRGETQYF. CDR3 nucleotides: TGTGCCAGCAGCTTAGACAGGGGTGAGACCCAGTACTTC. The whole variable domain, remainder taken from reference TRBV13 and TRBJ2-5, is AAGVIQSPRHLIKEKRETATLKCYPIPRHDTVYWYQQGPGQDPQFLISFYEKMQSDKGSIPDRFSAQQFSDYHSELNMSSLELGDSALYFCASSLDRGETQYFGPGTRLLVL.

J is TRBJ2-2 and V is TRBV27; 7 bases match TRBD2. Germline V gives CDR1 MNHEY, CDR2 SMNVEV (reference sequence). The CDR3 contains 14 residues. V lost 7 bases to trimming and J lost 5 bases; unmatched junction nucleotides: 7. CDR3 DNA sequence: TGTGCCAGCACCCGGCTAGCGGAAACCGGGGAGCTGTTTTTT. Translating it yields CASTRLAETGELFF.

V gene TRBV28 combines with J gene TRBJ2-2; 14 positions match TRBD2. CDR3 length: 15 residues. With V trimmed by 8 bases and J by 1 base, 0 bases remained unmatched. Looked up from germline, CDR1 is MDHEN and CDR2 is SYDVKM. The CDR3 spells CASGLAGGNTGELFF. The CDR3 coding sequence is TGTGCCAGCGGACTAGCGGGAGGGAACACCGGGGAGCTGTTTTTT.

The chain joins TRBV5-8 to TRBJ1-5; D is unclear. The V gene's germline CDR1 is SGHTS and CDR2 YDEGEE. V was shortened by 4 bases and J by 2 bases, with 16 bases between the two germline ends. CDR3 length equals 16 residues. CDR3 nucleotide sequence: TGTGCCAGCAGCAAAGACATAAACTGGGGCAATCAGCCCCAGCATTTT. Protein: CASSKDINWGNQPQHF.

The chain recombines TRBV7-9 with TRBJ1-1; D call uncertain. The V gene lost 8 bases and the J gene lost 3 bases, with 4 bases spanning the gap. Germline V gene lookup returns CDR1 SEHNR and CDR2 FQNEAQ (reference sequence). The CDR3 spans 10 residues. CDR3 amino acids: CASVDTEAFF. For the CDR3, the DNA is TGTGCCAGCGTCGACACTGAAGCTTTCTTT. The complete variable domain, with remaining parts taken from reference TRBV7-9 and TRBJ1-1, reads DTGVSQNPRHKITKRGQNVTFRCDPISEHNRLYWYRQTLGQGPEFLTYFQNEAQLEKSRLLSDRFSAERPKGSFSTLEIQRTEQGDSAMYLCASVDTEAFFGQGTRLTVV.

The rearrangement uses TRBV5-6 and TRBJ2-5; 9 positions agree with TRBD1. Germline V gene data show CDR1 as SGHDT and CDR2 as YYEEEE. V was clipped by 4 bases and J by 3 bases; unmatched bases: 7. The CDR3 runs to 15 residues. CDR3 DNA sequence: TGTGCCAGCAGCGGAAGGGACAGGGTCGAAGAGACCCAGTACTTC. Its translation: CASSGRDRVEETQYF.

This clone was detected once. The junction differs from germline at one of its ends, possibly a read error. The chain joins TRBV27 to TRBJ2-3; D gene ambiguous. CDR1 MNHEY and CDR2 SMNVEV come from the germline V gene (reference sequence). The CDR3 totals 12 residues. CDR3 sequence reads: CASSHPPAAHVF. In nucleotides, the CDR3 is TGTGCCAGCAGCCACCCCCCCGCGGCCCACGTTTTT.